These 14 T cell receptor beta chains were sequenced from one sample in a study of CXCR3-negative and CXCR3-positive naive CD8 T cells. Study-wide results and limits: The TRB CDR3s that CXCR3-positive naive cells carried were more hydrophobic than those of CXCR3-negative naive cells.

Via 5' RACE with UMI labels, TRB cDNA libraries were prepared. Following a re-call of the 5' RACE reads, TCRdb has one entry per CDR3 protein and lacks DNA. In all, the sample yields about 50,000 distinct CDR3 sequences. No cognate antigen is known for these TCRs. Sequencing input: naive CXCR3+ CD8+ T cells from blood. Subset given: CD45RO-CCR7+CD27+CD95- naive CD8+ T cells expressing CXCR3 (TNR3+). Source of these receptors: a human donor in good health. Some clones in this sample may be carry-over from other donors' samples.

This chain's CDR3 is CASSLLEPYSNQPQHF. The V gene is TRBV5-5, the J gene TRBJ1-5. The CDR3 runs to 16 residues. CDR1 SGHKS and CDR2 YYEKEE come from the germline V gene (reference sequence).

The chain uses TRBV7-6 and TRBJ2-7; TCRdb calls TRBD1, which cannot be checked without DNA. This CDR3 spans 14 amino acids. The germline gives CDR1 SGHVS, CDR2 FNYEAQ. The CDR3: CASSPDRGWDEQYF.

The V and J genes are TRBV19 and TRBJ2-7. This CDR3 contains 14 residues. Germline lookup yields CDR1 LNHDA and CDR2 SQIVND (reference sequence). CDR3 protein: CASSIVLDSYEQYF.

This sequence joins TRBV7-8 and TRBJ1-1. The germline V gene has CDR1 SGHVS and CDR2 FQNEAQ. The CDR3 contains 11 residues. CDR3 loop: CASKELAEAFF.

The J gene is TRBJ1-2, the V gene TRBV6-5; without DNA, the TCRdb call of TRBD1 cannot be checked. The CDR3 extends over 16 amino acids. Germline V lookup: CDR1 MNHEY, CDR2 SVGAGI. The CDR3 sequence is CASSYLGTGEFYGYTF.

The J gene is TRBJ2-1, the V gene TRBV29-1; TCRdb's D call, TRBD1, is unchecked because there is no DNA. Germline CDR1 reads SQVTM; CDR2 reads ANQGSEA. The CDR3 covers 13 residues. CDR3 sequence reads: CSVETQGSLEQFF.

The chain combines TRBV20-1 with TRBJ1-1; TCRdb selects TRBD1, and the lack of DNA leaves this call unchecked. CDR1 and CDR2 from the germline V gene are DFQATT and SNEGSKA (reference sequence). CDR3 length: 13 amino acids. This chain's CDR3 is CSARERGPYEAFF.

J is TRBJ2-7 and V is TRBV7-9; TCRdb selects TRBD1, and the lack of DNA leaves this call unchecked. Germline CDR1 is SEHNR and CDR2 is FQNEAQ (reference sequence). This CDR3 spans 15 amino acids. The CDR3 loop reads CASSPPGGHYYEQYF.

This clonotype counts as medium-sized by frequency. The J gene is TRBJ2-7, the V gene TRBV29-1. The CDR3 loop spans 12 amino acids. The V gene's germline CDR1 is SQVTM and CDR2 ANQGSEA. The CDR3 sequence: CSAEGGSYEQYF.

The chain uses TRBV27 and TRBJ1-1. In germline, CDR1 is MNHEY, CDR2 SMNVEV (reference sequence). The CDR3 covers 13 residues. CDR3: CASSLGQLTEAFF.

The rearrangement joins TRBV25-1 to TRBJ2-5; TCRdb's assignment of TRBD1 cannot be checked, as there is no DNA. CDR1 and CDR2 (germline): MGHDK, SYGVNS. The CDR3 has 12 residues. CDR3 loop: CASNPGAETQYF.

The chain links TRBV4-3 to TRBJ2-7; as DNA is missing, the TRBD1 call by TCRdb cannot be tested. The CDR3 extends over 15 amino acids. CDR1 LGHNA and CDR2 YSLEER come from the germline V gene. CDR3 residues: CASSQGSTGAYEQYF.

The V and J genes are TRBV12-3 or TRBV12-4 and TRBJ1-1; TCRdb names TRBD1, which stays unverified in the absence of DNA. The CDR3 covers 15 residues. The CDR3 here is CASSGSYRVDTEAFF.

This chain links TRBV14 with TRBJ2-3. Germline V lookup: CDR1 SGHDN, CDR2 FVKESK. The CDR3 has 16 amino acids. The CDR3 sequence is CASSQGLDGSTDTQYF.